This T cell receptor beta chain was sequenced for a study of blood T cell repertoires in COVID-19 (dated by TCRdb to 2020 to 2022). About the study as a whole: Samples from collaborators originated in the United States, Italy and Spain and spanned both the acute and convalescent phases of COVID-19. Samples were obtained from the ongoing ImmuneRACE study (first 160 participants) and from 1,254 subjects provided by 6 global collaborators. Subjects who had been exposed to COVID-19, were actively infected with it, or had recovered from it provided the deeply sampled blood TCRbeta repertoires that made up the dataset. The repertoires were made available in a free public database intended to serve as a resource for research on the immune response to SARS-CoV-2. Where available, HLA class I and class II types were obtained from metadata supplied by the sample provider rather than from assay-based typing. The material from the prospective study consisted of cDNA or gDNA derived from T cells, B-cell-depleted T cells, or PBMCs. Nearly every sample came with metadata listing a de-identified subject ID, COVID-19 status, age in years and sex. Overall study results and their limits: The quantity of clinical and demographic metadata differed by source and by participant and was supplied without curation.

Clipping removes 2 bases from V and 3 bases from J, with 13 as the unmatched junction base count. Inclusive of the bounding cysteine and phenylalanine, the CDR3 is 17 residues long. Kept here is only the CDR3 DNA, which spans 51 bases and is read in frame from base 1. The germline V gene encodes CDR1 SGHRS and CDR2 YFSETQ. In regard to this clone: What this receptor recognizes is not known. The sample holds no much larger clone one base away, and base qualities are not on file.

Collaborating institutions collected whole blood in K2EDTA tubes following their own protocols. Collaborator samples were shipped for TCRbeta analysis as frozen whole blood, isolated PBMCs, or DNA extracted from either sample type. The immunoSEQ Assay, a bias-controlled multiplex PCR, was used to amplify TCRbeta CDR3 regions from genomic DNA. The published analysis was carried out like this. Within the assay, amplification of reference gene primers was used to estimate how many nucleated cells each sample contained. To quantify the absolute abundance of each unique TCRbeta CDR3 rearrangement, sequence reads were collapsed and filtered. For each sample, productive Simpson clonality was calculated as the square root of Simpson's diversity index over productive rearrangements. The source is immuneACCESS, and TCRdb retained only in-frame sequences with V and J called. Part of the clones is not carried over; for the studies checked, unresolved V genes explain less than half of this, and the remainder is unexplained. The V and J calls and the clone size are those of that table, but D and trimming were determined from the DNA. The sample contains around 93,000 clones, approximately 90% of them found a single time. The ten largest clonotypes hold 15% to 19% of the sample.

Rearrangement joined TRBV5-1 to TRBJ2-7; 8 junctional bases match TRBD1. Sequencing was done on a sample of peripheral blood. This receptor was taken from a human donor in a cohort sampled during active COVID-19. DNA sequence: TGCGCCAGCAGCTTACGACCGGGCACAGGGGGGAGCTACGAGCAGTACTTC. The translation is CASSLRPGTGGSYEQYF.